This T cell receptor beta chain was sequenced in a study of T cell clonality in common variable immunodeficiency. The germline V gene encodes CDR1 DFQATT and CDR2 SNEGSKA (reference sequence). V lost 6 bases and J lost 0, with 12 bases in between. The CDR3 totals 13 residues. The method was immunoSEQ multiplex PCR; TCRdb's version includes in-frame clones alone and lacks a portion of them. The sample presents about 37,000 clones, none singletons. Many counts were recorded for this clone. The read ends 3 residues early relative to the CDR3; the germline J gene fills the gap. The sequenced sample consisted of peripheral blood mononuclear cells. The genes are TRBV20-1 and TRBJ2-7; D is perhaps TRBD1 or TRBD2 (5 bases each). The clonotype was recovered from a person aged 18 to 70 in good health. The CDR3 region is CSAPRGSSYEQYF. CDR3 DNA (partial): TGCAGTGCCCCGAGGGGCAGCTCCTACGAG.